A selection of T cell receptor beta chains follows, all from one sample in a study of cytomegalovirus exposure and HLA in healthy donors. Here immunoSEQ multiplex PCR was the method, and the copy in TCRdb shows in-frame clones only, minus some. The repertoire holds 120,000 or so clones, with around 65% as singletons. Source material: PBMCs. These receptors came from a man younger than 30 in good health and CMV-seronegative. Both conserved end residues are part of each CDR3. The D gene is left open where the match is weak. Clone size is stated in some rows and not others, as once, few, many or a class when expanded.

CDR3nt: TGCGCCAGCAGAGAAAGCGGTTCCTACAATGAGCAGTTCTTC; CDR3aa: CASRESGSYNEQFF; d_gene: .; abundance: .; j_gene: TRBJ2-1; v_gene: TRBV10-2; len: 14
CDR3nt: TGTGCCAGTAGTTCGGGAAAAACGGGAGGGCAAGGCGAGCAGTACTTC; CDR3aa: CASSSGKTGGQGEQYF; d_gene: TRBD2; abundance: .; j_gene: TRBJ2-7; v_gene: TRBV19; len: 16
CDR3nt: TGTGCCAGCAGTCAGGACAGAGTCCGGGCCCAAGAGACCCAGTACTTC; CDR3aa: CASSQDRVRAQETQYF; d_gene: .; abundance: few; j_gene: TRBJ2-5; v_gene: TRBV27; len: 16
CDR3nt: TGCGCCAGCAGCTTCGGGGGCTCTGGAAACACCATATATTTT; CDR3aa: CASSFGGSGNTIYF; d_gene: .; abundance: few; j_gene: TRBJ1-3; v_gene: TRBV5-1; len: 14
CDR3nt: TGCGCCAGCATGAATGCTGGGCTCTCCTACAATGAGCAGTTCTTC; CDR3aa: CASMNAGLSYNEQFF; d_gene: .; abundance: .; j_gene: TRBJ2-1; v_gene: TRBV5-1; len: 15
CDR3nt: TGTGCCAGCAGTGACAACCGAGTCTACAATGAGCAGTTCTTC; CDR3aa: CASSDNRVYNEQFF; d_gene: .; abundance: few; j_gene: TRBJ2-1; v_gene: TRBV6-6; len: 14
CDR3nt: TGTGCCAGCAGCCACTTAGACAGGAACACTGAAGCTTTCTTT; CDR3aa: CASSHLDRNTEAFF; d_gene: .; abundance: few; j_gene: TRBJ1-1; v_gene: TRBV16; len: 14
CDR3nt: TGTGCCTGGAGGACAGGAAGCTCCTACGAGCAGTACTTC; CDR3aa: CAWRTGSSYEQYF; d_gene: .; abundance: .; j_gene: TRBJ2-7; v_gene: TRBV30; len: 13
CDR3nt: TGTGCCAGCAGCGTAGACGAGGGTGTCAGTGAAAAACTGTTTTTT; CDR3aa: CASSVDEGVSEKLFF; d_gene: .; abundance: .; j_gene: TRBJ1-4; v_gene: TRBV9; len: 15
CDR3nt: TGTGCCAGCAGTCACCCTTCAGGAGGTCTTAGTGAGCAGTTCTTC; CDR3aa: CASSHPSGGLSEQFF; d_gene: .; abundance: once; j_gene: TRBJ2-1; v_gene: TRBV27; len: 15
CDR3nt: TGTGCCAGCAGTTATCCACCCCCCGGGTCCCAGTACTTC; CDR3aa: CASSYPPPGSQYF; d_gene: .; abundance: .; j_gene: TRBJ2-5; v_gene: TRBV6-5; len: 13
CDR3nt: TGTGCCAGTAGTCTGTTTCGCGGAGGGACGAATGAGCAGTTCTTC; CDR3aa: CASSLFRGGTNEQFF; d_gene: .; abundance: .; j_gene: TRBJ2-1; v_gene: TRBV19; len: 15
CDR3nt: TGTGCCAGCAGTTTAGACAGGGTCTATGGCTACACCTTC; CDR3aa: CASSLDRVYGYTF; d_gene: TRBD1; abundance: .; j_gene: TRBJ1-2; v_gene: TRBV28; len: 13
CDR3nt: TGTGCCAGCAGCCCGACTGGAAATGAAAAACTGTTTTTT; CDR3aa: CASSPTGNEKLFF; d_gene: .; abundance: .; j_gene: TRBJ1-4; v_gene: TRBV4-2; len: 13
CDR3nt: TGTGCCATCAGGGGCAGCGGGGGTTACGATGAGCAGTTCTTC; CDR3aa: CAIRGSGGYDEQFF; d_gene: TRBD2; abundance: few; j_gene: TRBJ2-1; v_gene: TRBV10-3; len: 14
CDR3nt: TGTGCCTGGAGAGATATCGCGGGGGGGCTTAACAATGAGCAGTTCTTC; CDR3aa: CAWRDIAGGLNNEQFF; d_gene: TRBD2; abundance: .; j_gene: TRBJ2-1; v_gene: TRBV30; len: 16
CDR3nt: TGCGCCAGCAGCCCTGGGAGCATTTCCTACGAGCAGTACTTC; CDR3aa: CASSPGSISYEQYF; d_gene: .; abundance: few; j_gene: TRBJ2-7; v_gene: TRBV5-1; len: 14
CDR3nt: TGTGCCAGCCGGAGCCCGTACGAAGCTTTCTTT; CDR3aa: CASRSPYEAFF; d_gene: .; abundance: few; j_gene: TRBJ1-1; v_gene: TRBV19; len: 11
CDR3nt: TGTGCCAGCAGCGTAGGGGCGGGAGGGTACAATGAGCAGTTCTTC; CDR3aa: CASSVGAGGYNEQFF; d_gene: TRBD2; abundance: few; j_gene: TRBJ2-1; v_gene: TRBV9; len: 15
CDR3nt: TGCGCCAGCAGCCAGGCCCCCCCAGGCTACAATGAGCAGTTCTTC; CDR3aa: CASSQAPPGYNEQFF; d_gene: .; abundance: .; j_gene: TRBJ2-1; v_gene: TRBV4-1; len: 15
CDR3nt: TGTGCCAGCAGCCAAGATCAGGATGGATACAATGAGCAGTTCTTC; CDR3aa: CASSQDQDGYNEQFF; d_gene: .; abundance: .; j_gene: TRBJ2-1; v_gene: TRBV14; len: 15
CDR3nt: TGCAGCGTGGGGGGGTCGGGCACTAACACTGAAGCTTTCTTT; CDR3aa: CSVGGSGTNTEAFF; d_gene: .; abundance: .; j_gene: TRBJ1-1; v_gene: TRBV29-1; len: 14
CDR3nt: TGTGCCAGCAGCCCCAGGACAGGGGATGGCTACACCTTC; CDR3aa: CASSPRTGDGYTF; d_gene: TRBD1; abundance: .; j_gene: TRBJ1-2; v_gene: TRBV27; len: 13
CDR3nt: TGTGCCAGCAGCCTTACTAGTGTCTCCTACAATGAGCAGTTCTTC; CDR3aa: CASSLTSVSYNEQFF; d_gene: .; abundance: .; j_gene: TRBJ2-1; v_gene: TRBV6-5; len: 15
CDR3nt: TGTGCCAGCAGCTCCGACAGGGGCGCAGCAGATACGCAGTATTTT; CDR3aa: CASSSDRGAADTQYF; d_gene: TRBD1; abundance: medium-sized; j_gene: TRBJ2-3; v_gene: TRBV7-9; len: 15
CDR3nt: TGTGCCAGCAGCCCCCAAAGACTAGCGGGGCTACAAGAGACCCAGTACTTC; CDR3aa: CASSPQRLAGLQETQYF; d_gene: TRBD2; abundance: .; j_gene: TRBJ2-5; v_gene: TRBV7-2; len: 17
CDR3nt: TGTGCCAGCAGCTCGACAGTCGGCTATGGCTACACCTTC; CDR3aa: CASSSTVGYGYTF; d_gene: .; abundance: .; j_gene: TRBJ1-2; v_gene: TRBV7-2; len: 13
CDR3nt: TGTGCCAGCAGCCGCGGAGGGGTCCCCACAGATACGCAGTATTTT; CDR3aa: CASSRGGVPTDTQYF; d_gene: .; abundance: few; j_gene: TRBJ2-3; v_gene: TRBV7-3; len: 15
CDR3nt: TGCGCCAGCAGCCAGGGGAGACGGGATACGCAGTATTTT; CDR3aa: CASSQGRRDTQYF; d_gene: .; abundance: few; j_gene: TRBJ2-3; v_gene: TRBV4-3; len: 13
CDR3nt: TGTGCCAGCAGCCGCAGGGGACAGGGGCCGCAACACACCATATATTTT; CDR3aa: CASSRRGQGPQHTIYF; d_gene: TRBD1; abundance: .; j_gene: TRBJ1-3; v_gene: TRBV5-6; len: 16
CDR3nt: TGTGCCAGCACCATAGGCGGGGGAATAGCCAAAAACATTCAGTACTTC; CDR3aa: CASTIGGGIAKNIQYF; d_gene: TRBD2; abundance: .; j_gene: TRBJ2-4; v_gene: TRBV28; len: 16
CDR3nt: TGCGCCAGCAGCTCCCAGGGCGACGAGCAGTACTTC; CDR3aa: CASSSQGDEQYF; d_gene: .; abundance: .; j_gene: TRBJ2-7; v_gene: TRBV5-1; len: 12
CDR3nt: TGTGCTATGGAGTGGAGGGGAGGGGCAGATACGCAGTATTTT; CDR3aa: CAMEWRGGADTQYF; d_gene: TRBD2; abundance: few; j_gene: TRBJ2-3; v_gene: TRBV30; len: 14
CDR3nt: TGCGCCAGCAGCTTGGAGCTAATTAACTATGGCTACCCCTTC; CDR3aa: CASSLELINYGYPF; d_gene: .; abundance: few; j_gene: TRBJ1-2; v_gene: TRBV5-1; len: 14
CDR3nt: TGTGCCATCAGTAGACTAGCGGGGGGGTATGAGCAGTTCTTC; CDR3aa: CAISRLAGGYEQFF; d_gene: TRBD2; abundance: .; j_gene: TRBJ2-1; v_gene: TRBV10-3; len: 14
CDR3nt: TGTGCCAGCAGCTCTATAGCGGGGGGGGAGCAGTTCTTC; CDR3aa: CASSSIAGGEQFF; d_gene: TRBD2; abundance: .; j_gene: TRBJ2-1; v_gene: TRBV7-7; len: 13
CDR3nt: TGTGCCACCCGCCTGTTCGGGAACACCATATATTTT; CDR3aa: CATRLFGNTIYF; d_gene: .; abundance: .; j_gene: TRBJ1-3; v_gene: TRBV2; len: 12
CDR3nt: TGCGCCAGCACCGTAACCGCACAGGGGGCAGGCGAGCAGTACTTC; CDR3aa: CASTVTAQGAGEQYF; d_gene: TRBD1; abundance: .; j_gene: TRBJ2-7; v_gene: TRBV5-1; len: 15
CDR3nt: TGCGCCAGCAGCCAAGGAGGGGGGGGTCAGCCCCAGCATTTT; CDR3aa: CASSQGGGGQPQHF; d_gene: .; abundance: .; j_gene: TRBJ1-5; v_gene: TRBV4-1; len: 14
CDR3nt: TGTGCCAGCAGTTTAGAGGGTGGGAGGGGCTACGAGCAGTACTTC; CDR3aa: CASSLEGGRGYEQYF; d_gene: TRBD2; abundance: .; j_gene: TRBJ2-7; v_gene: TRBV7-6; len: 15
CDR3nt: TGTGCCAGCAGTACCCTTACGGACAGTGTAAGGCAGTACTTC; CDR3aa: CASSTLTDSVRQYF; d_gene: .; abundance: once; j_gene: TRBJ2-7; v_gene: TRBV28; len: 14
CDR3nt: TGTGCCAGCAGTTTATCTCCGGCGGGGGGGAGCTACGAGCAGTACTTC; CDR3aa: CASSLSPAGGSYEQYF; d_gene: TRBD2; abundance: .; j_gene: TRBJ2-7; v_gene: TRBV27; len: 16
CDR3nt: TGCGCCAGCAGTGAGTCGGGTACAGGGAAGAATGAGCAGTTCTTC; CDR3aa: CASSESGTGKNEQFF; d_gene: .; abundance: .; j_gene: TRBJ2-1; v_gene: TRBV10-1; len: 15